This entry is about one TCR beta chain. The sample is drawn from a study of technical replicates of blood from several donors. Here immunoSEQ multiplex PCR was the method, and the copy in TCRdb shows in-frame clones only, minus some. The sample lists around 57,000 clones; around 95% were seen once. The length of the CDR3 is 14 residues. The germline gives CDR1 MDHEN, CDR2 SYDVKM. With V trimmed by 7 bases and J by 3 bases, 7 bases remained unmatched. The gene calls are TRBV28 and TRBJ2-7, with TRBD1 matching over 9 bases. The receptor was derived from a human donor in good health. Sequenced sample: T cells isolated from PBMCs. CDR3 in DNA: TGTGCCAGCAACTTTTGGGGACAGGGCTACGAGCAGTACTTC. Translation: CASNFWGQGYEQYF.